This TCR beta chain appears in the sequencing data of a study of tumor and adjacent non-tumor tissue in lung cancer. The template was RNA from unsorted bulk tissue. The normal lung tissue was taken more than 3 cm from the tumor edge. The library came from three nested PCR rounds adapted from ARM-PCR protocols. TCRdb re-analysed the multiplex PCR reads in MiXCR, keeping a single row per CDR3 protein. The sample holds 90,000 to 110,000 distinct CDR3 sequences; roughly three fifths are singletons and the top ten take roughly 19%. From germline, CDR1 is SQVTM and CDR2 ANQGSEA. The CDR3 has 17 amino acids. With V trimmed by 7 bases and J by 0 bases, 12 bases remained unmatched. This clonotype was recorded many times.

What was sequenced was distant non-tumor lung tissue. The TCR was taken from a man aged 60 to 69 with non-small cell lung cancer. The chain carries TRBV29-1 and TRBJ2-3, with 11 positions matching TRBD2. CDR3 nucleotides: TGCAGCGCCTGGGGTGGAACTAGCGGGAGAAGCACAGATACGCAGTATTTT. Translation: CSAWGGTSGRSTDTQYF.